These T cell receptor beta chains were read from a single sample in a study of sequential checkpoint blockade in melanoma. This table comes from immunoSEQ multiplex PCR, and its TCRdb copy is limited to in-frame clones, with some not included. The table includes roughly 6,900 clones, about 60% detected once. Sequenced material: CD8+ T cells sorted from blood (inferred from file names), taken from a patient given nivolumab and ipilimumab in sequence. These receptors were taken from a human donor with melanoma. Each CDR3 is given with its conserved first and last residue. Fields, in order: V gene, J gene, CDR3 protein.

v_call: TRBV19; j_call: TRBJ1-5; cdr3_aa: CASSWTDSNQPQHF
v_call: TRBV4-1; j_call: TRBJ1-2; cdr3_aa: CASSPQTENYGYTF
v_call: TRBV7-2; j_call: TRBJ2-7; cdr3_aa: CASSLRQRGVDEQYF
v_call: TRBV19; j_call: TRBJ2-1; cdr3_aa: CASSIGQGPYNEQFF
v_call: TRBV4-1; j_call: TRBJ1-2; cdr3_aa: CASSQVSEQPNYGYTF
v_call: TRBV30; j_call: TRBJ2-7; cdr3_aa: CAWSVAAGAPYEQYF
v_call: TRBV19; j_call: TRBJ2-7; cdr3_aa: CASSITIAYEQYF
v_call: TRBV9; j_call: TRBJ1-3; cdr3_aa: CASSRGTAGNTIYF
v_call: TRBV11-3; j_call: TRBJ2-7; cdr3_aa: CASSPRGTYEQYF
v_call: TRBV9; j_call: TRBJ2-1; cdr3_aa: CASSVDLEDSNEQFF
v_call: TRBV19; j_call: TRBJ2-7; cdr3_aa: CASRSGVGEQYF
v_call: TRBV2; j_call: TRBJ1-2; cdr3_aa: CASSEAAGALYGYTF
v_call: TRBV4-1; j_call: TRBJ2-1; cdr3_aa: CASSQTGLAGINEQFF
v_call: TRBV7-2; j_call: TRBJ2-7; cdr3_aa: CASSRGGVSTYEQYF
v_call: TRBV2; j_call: TRBJ1-6; cdr3_aa: CASSDEFSYNSPLHF
v_call: TRBV6-4; j_call: TRBJ1-4; cdr3_aa: CASSPGGEKLFF
v_call: TRBV27; j_call: TRBJ2-7; cdr3_aa: CASSFSSYEQYF
v_call: TRBV7-2; j_call: TRBJ2-7; cdr3_aa: CASRPGTSGMLEYF
v_call: TRBV7-9; j_call: TRBJ2-7; cdr3_aa: CASSIGPGQGDEQYF
v_call: TRBV7-9; j_call: TRBJ1-2; cdr3_aa: CASSLGRGGVGYGYTF
v_call: TRBV7-2; j_call: TRBJ1-1; cdr3_aa: CASRLSDSMNTEAFF
v_call: TRBV13; j_call: TRBJ2-5; cdr3_aa: CASSGAGGVETQYF
v_call: TRBV27; j_call: TRBJ2-1; cdr3_aa: CASSLGLSYNEQFF
v_call: TRBV27; j_call: TRBJ1-6; cdr3_aa: CASTRGGWSPLHF
v_call: TRBV19; j_call: TRBJ2-1; cdr3_aa: CASNFLGDEQFF
v_call: TRBV19; j_call: TRBJ2-7; cdr3_aa: CASSIDRVEQYF
v_call: TRBV4-1; j_call: TRBJ2-7; cdr3_aa: CASSQLVGGPHEQYF
v_call: TRBV13; j_call: TRBJ1-1; cdr3_aa: CASSLSQSEAFF
v_call: TRBV6-5; j_call: TRBJ2-7; cdr3_aa: CASSKGRESYEQYF
v_call: TRBV9; j_call: TRBJ1-1; cdr3_aa: CASSVGSGTEAFF
v_call: TRBV28; j_call: TRBJ2-7; cdr3_aa: CASSYGSGRALAPYEQYF
v_call: TRBV6-5; j_call: TRBJ2-7; cdr3_aa: CASSHPHSIYEQYF
v_call: TRBV27; j_call: TRBJ2-2; cdr3_aa: CASDRGPGTGELFF
v_call: TRBV15; j_call: TRBJ1-1; cdr3_aa: CATSRGRGNPTEAFF
v_call: TRBV4-3; j_call: TRBJ1-3; cdr3_aa: CASSQGLSSGNTIYF
v_call: TRBV28; j_call: TRBJ2-7; cdr3_aa: CASSFPLSGRREQYF
v_call: TRBV28; j_call: TRBJ2-7; cdr3_aa: CASKPTGGTYEQYF
v_call: TRBV4-1; j_call: TRBJ2-1; cdr3_aa: CASSQDYWGRNEQFF
v_call: TRBV6-1; j_call: TRBJ1-2; cdr3_aa: CATSDGTRSLYFYGYTF
v_call: TRBV5-1; j_call: TRBJ2-7; cdr3_aa: CASSGTSGTYEQYF
v_call: TRBV27; j_call: TRBJ2-7; cdr3_aa: CASSLLATGFEDEQYF
v_call: TRBV2; j_call: TRBJ2-7; cdr3_aa: CASSGSTSGALFYEQYF
v_call: TRBV5-1; j_call: TRBJ2-7; cdr3_aa: CASSLVRAGGFHEQYF
v_call: TRBV5-5; j_call: TRBJ2-7; cdr3_aa: CASSLASEQYF
v_call: TRBV6-1; j_call: TRBJ1-1; cdr3_aa: CASSEWWTKGDEAFF
v_call: TRBV13; j_call: TRBJ2-7; cdr3_aa: CASSFGRTSRPYEQYF
v_call: TRBV15; j_call: TRBJ1-5; cdr3_aa: CATSSERQGLGQPQHF
v_call: TRBV4-1; j_call: TRBJ2-7; cdr3_aa: CASSQDRDGYEQYF
v_call: TRBV27; j_call: TRBJ2-7; cdr3_aa: CASSPIDKGIAGFYEQYF
v_call: TRBV7-9; j_call: TRBJ1-1; cdr3_aa: CASRSTGAAFF